Each of the 11 T cell receptor beta chains below was sequenced from the same sample in a study of T-cell memory formation after mild COVID-19. TCRdb re-called the 5' RACE reads with MiXCR, one entry per CDR3 protein. The sample yields roughly 13,000 distinct CDR3 sequences, roughly 19% seen once. The material sequenced was PBMCs or a T cell subset sorted from them (not recorded which). Receptors were obtained from an adult woman who had mild COVID-19 (a few samples of this study predate the infection). Cell type and time point are not known.

This clonotype appeared many times. This sequence joins TRBV5-5 and TRBJ1-6, with 10 bases lining up with TRBD1. With V trimmed by 3 bases and J by 6 bases, 9 bases remained unmatched. Per the germline V gene, CDR1 is SGHKS and CDR2 is YYEKEE (reference sequence). The CDR3 runs to 17 residues. The CDR3 reads CASSSPPGQGGNSPLHF. CDR3 sequence (DNA): TGTGCCAGCAGCTCGCCCCCTGGACAGGGGGGTAATTCACCCCTCCACTTT.

In its sample, this clonotype was seen many times. The chain joins TRBV6-2 or TRBV6-3 to TRBJ1-4; D unresolved. The length of the CDR3 is 12 residues. Trimming shortened V by 4 bases and J by 5 bases, and 5 bases separated the two germline ends. Germline loops: CDR1 MNHEY, CDR2 SVGEGT. Here the CDR3 DNA reads TGTGCCAGCAGTTTCGGGAATGAAAAACTGTTTTTT. Residues: CASSFGNEKLFF.

The J gene is TRBJ2-7, the V gene TRBV20-1; 9 bases fit TRBD2. The CDR3 is made up of 15 amino acids. CDR1 and CDR2 (germline): DFQATT, SNEGSKA (reference sequence). With 0 bases clipped from V and 0 bases from J, the junction kept 3 bases outside the gene matches. This chain's CDR3 is CSARDASGDSYEQYF. CDR3 nucleotide sequence: TGCAGTGCTAGAGACGCTAGCGGGGACTCCTACGAGCAGTACTTC.

The sample holds many counts of this clonotype. The chain employs TRBV7-6 and TRBJ2-7; D possibly corresponds to TRBD2 (6 bases). Trimming removed 5 bases at V and 1 base at J, with 15 bases between. The CDR3 covers 15 residues. The germline V gene has CDR1 SGHVS and CDR2 FNYEAQ. The CDR3 here is CASSEVRDLSYEQYF. The CDR3 DNA sequence: TGTGCCAGCAGCGAAGTTCGGGACTTGTCCTACGAGCAGTACTTC.

This clonotype was seen ten or more times. The J gene is TRBJ2-3, the V gene TRBV9; TRBD1 matches 7 bases. Germline loops: CDR1 SGDLS, CDR2 YYNGEE. The CDR3 consists of 15 residues. V dropped 5 bases and J dropped 5; count of bases not matched to a gene: 11. CDR3 protein: CASSDMGRGLDTQYF. The DNA for the CDR3 is TGTGCCAGCAGTGACATGGGAAGGGGGCTAGATACGCAGTATTTT. Complete variable domain (other parts from reference TRBV9 and TRBJ2-3): DSGVTQTPKHLITATGQRVTLRCSPRSGDLSVYWYQQSLDQGLQFLIQYYNGEERAKGNILERFSAQQFPDLHSELNLSSLELGDSALYFCASSDMGRGLDTQYFGPGTRLTVL.

Ten or more counts support this clonotype. The gene calls are TRBV3-1 and TRBJ2-7; 9 bases agree with TRBD1. Looked up from germline, CDR1 is LGHDT and CDR2 is YNNKEL (reference sequence). The junction had 4 bases not matched to a gene; V was cut back by 1 base and J by 3 bases. The CDR3 has 15 amino acids. DNA of the CDR3: TGTGCCAGCAGCCAAGGGACAGGGGAATTCTACGAGCAGTACTTC. Residues: CASSQGTGEFYEQYF.

This clonotype was found many times. The chain couples TRBV25-1 to TRBJ2-1; TRBD2 is a possible D gene (7 bases). Trimming left V 5 bases short and J 7 bases short, with 27 bases between. Germline V gene lookup returns CDR1 MGHDK and CDR2 SYGVNS. CDR3 length equals 18 residues. The CDR3 protein is CASSTAGGFAGDLNEQFF. Written as DNA, the CDR3 is TGTGCCAGCAGTACAGCCGGGGGCTTTGCGGGGGACTTGAATGAGCAGTTCTTC.

Ten or more counts support this clonotype. This chain's CDR3 is CASSSTEFLQETQYF. The CDR3 nucleotides read TGTGCCAGCTCGTCGACAGAGTTTTTACAAGAGACCCAGTACTTC. This chain joins TRBV18 and TRBJ2-5; possibly TRBD1 for D (5 bases). The CDR3 covers 15 residues. Germline loops: CDR1 KGHSH, CDR2 LQKENI. Between the trimmed V and J ends, which lost 6 bases and 2 bases, there was a span of 16 bases.

This clonotype was counted ten times or more. The V and J genes are TRBV19 and TRBJ2-7; perhaps TRBD1 as D (5 bases). Deletions cut 0 bases from V and 0 bases from J, with 6 bases between. The CDR3 has 14 amino acids. Germline lookup yields CDR1 LNHDA and CDR2 SQIVND (reference sequence). The CDR3, as DNA: TGTGCCAGTAGTATAGACGGACACTCCTACGAGCAGTACTTC. Its translation is CASSIDGHSYEQYF.

In its sample, this clonotype was seen many times. The CDR3, as DNA: TGCAGTGCTCCTATCCCCGGAGTGAATACCTACGAGCAGTACTTC. Translating it yields CSAPIPGVNTYEQYF. This chain joins TRBV20-1 and TRBJ2-7, with D uncertain. Between the trimmed V and J ends, which lost 5 bases and 2 bases, there was a span of 19 bases. The CDR3 covers 15 residues. Germline V CDR1 and CDR2: DFQATT, SNEGSKA (reference sequence).

This clonotype was recorded many times. This chain's CDR3 is CASSPGYLGQQETQYF. The CDR3 DNA sequence: TGTGCCAGCTCACCAGGGTATTTAGGACAGCAAGAGACCCAGTACTTC. The chain joins TRBV18 to TRBJ2-5; tentatively, D is TRBD1 (6 bases). CDR1 is KGHSH and CDR2 is LQKENI in the germline V gene. Trimming took off 2 bases at V and 2 bases at J, with 15 bases between the two ends. The CDR3 spans 16 residues.